The 20 T cell receptor beta chains below all came from one sample that was sequenced in a study of regulatory T cells in long-lasting Graves disease. The TCR beta library used iRepertoire HTBI primers with Arm-PCR amplification of CDR3. TCRdb processed the multiplex PCR reads anew with MiXCR; each CDR3 protein has one entry. The table includes some 500,000 distinct CDR3 sequences, approximately 12% detected once. Specified time point: newly diagnosed GD, antithyroid drugs for less than 3 months. RNA from PBMCs was the source of the TCR library. The data were also submitted as part of a second study, on T cells in Graves' hyperthyroidism and ophthalmopathy.

The input for sequencing was peripheral blood mononuclear cells (PBMCs), taken at new diagnosis, from a patient treated with antithyroid drugs. All receptors come from a man aged 25-40 years with Graves disease.

This clonotype was detected ten times or more. The rearrangement joins TRBV3-1 to TRBJ2-5, with a possible D match to TRBD2 (5 bases). Germline-derived CDR1 and CDR2 are LGHDT and YNNKEL (reference sequence). Trimming stripped 0 bases from V and 3 bases from J, with 17 bases between. The CDR3 sequence is 17 residues long. The CDR3 sequence: CASSQDWSAEEEETQYF. CDR3 coding DNA: TGTGCCAGCAGCCAAGACTGGAGCGCCGAGGAGGAAGAGACCCAGTACTTC.

With regard to this clonotype: A much larger clonotype is one base distant, so this may be a read error. The chain combines TRBV24-1 with TRBJ1-1; D is ambiguous. Per the germline V gene, CDR1 is KGHDR and CDR2 is SFDVKD. This CDR3 spans 13 amino acids. The CDR3 loop reads CTTSDLTETEAFF. In DNA, the CDR3 is TGTACCACCAGTGATTTAACGGAGACTGAAGCTTTCTTT.

V usage is TRBV14 and J usage is TRBJ2-1; the D is unclear. This CDR3 contains 12 residues. V was clipped by 4 bases and J by 7 bases, with 8 bases between them. CDR1 is SGHDN and CDR2 is FVKESK in the germline V gene. The CDR3 loop reads CASSPYSNEQFF. CDR3 in DNA: TGTGCCAGCAGCCCCTACAGTAATGAGCAGTTCTTC.

The chain combines TRBV20-1 with TRBJ2-7, with 8 bases identical to TRBD2. The CDR3 loop spans 15 amino acids. Germline V gene data show CDR1 as DFQATT and CDR2 as SNEGSKA (reference sequence). V dropped 3 bases and J dropped 0; count of bases not matched to a gene: 7. The CDR3 sequence is CSASGPGTSSYEQYF. CDR3 DNA: TGCAGTGCTAGCGGGCCCGGGACTAGCTCCTACGAGCAGTACTTC.

This chain uses TRBV9 with TRBJ1-2; D is undetermined. The germline V gene encodes CDR1 SGDLS and CDR2 YYNGEE. CDR3 length: 13 residues. V lost 0 bases and J lost 5, with 8 bases in between. The CDR3 DNA follows: TGTGCCAGCAGCGTAGGAGCCGAATATGGCTACACCTTC. Its translation: CASSVGAEYGYTF.

This clonotype came up a few times. The chain links TRBV29-1 to TRBJ1-2; TRBD1 might be the D (6 bases). The CDR3 is 11 residues long. V shed 6 bases and J shed 8 bases, with 13 bases lying between them. Looked up from germline, CDR1 is SQVTM and CDR2 is ANQGSEA. The CDR3 here is CSVGAGDGYTF. As DNA, the CDR3 is TGCAGCGTGGGGGCGGGGGACGGCTACACCTTC.

The chain carries TRBV5-1 and TRBJ1-6; 7 positions match TRBD1. Germline loops: CDR1 SGHRS, CDR2 YFSETQ. V lost 4 bases to trimming and J lost 7 bases; unmatched junction nucleotides: 5. The CDR3 sequence is 14 residues long. The CDR3 nucleotides are TGCGCCAGCAGCCACGGGACAGAAAATTCACCCCTCCACTTT. It codes for CASSHGTENSPLHF.

J is TRBJ1-6 and V is TRBV5-1; perhaps TRBD1 as D (5 bases). The CDR3 is 16 amino acids. V was trimmed by 2 bases and J by 7 bases, leaving 16 bases between them. The germline gives CDR1 SGHRS, CDR2 YFSETQ. The CDR3 DNA sequence: TGCGCCAGCAGCTTAAGCGGGACCCCGGGGAATTCACCCCTCCACTTT. It encodes CASSLSGTPGNSPLHF.

This clonotype was seen only a few times. The chain employs TRBV5-4 and TRBJ2-3, with a tentative D call TRBD2 (6 bases). The CDR3 length is 15 residues. V dropped 4 bases and J dropped 7 bases, with 19 bases sitting between them. The germline gives CDR1 SGHNT, CDR2 YYREEE (reference sequence). The CDR3 DNA reads as TGTGCCAGCAGCCCCTATAGTGGGAGGTCGAATACGCAGTATTTT. It translates to CASSPYSGRSNTQYF.

With respect to this clonotype: This may be a read error, as it is one base from a much larger clone. The rearrangement joins TRBV12-3 or TRBV12-4 to TRBJ1-6; D unresolved. The CDR3 has 15 amino acids. V was pared by 1 base and J by 3 bases, with 7 bases between. The CDR3 nucleotides read TGTGCCAGCAGTTTAGAGAGTGGCTATAATTCACCCCTCCACTTT. Translating gives CASSLESGYNSPLHF.

This clonotype was seen many times. The rearrangement links TRBV30 to TRBJ1-2, with 8 positions matching TRBD1. Germline V lookup: CDR1 GTSNPN, CDR2 SVGIG (reference sequence). V trimming: 1 base; J trimming: 5 bases; junction bases outside the gene matches: 3. CDR3 length equals 13 residues. In nucleotides, the CDR3 is TGTGCCTGGAGTGACTGGACAGGGTATGGCTACACCTTC. Translating gives CAWSDWTGYGYTF.

This clonotype was found many times. This chain uses TRBV6-2 or TRBV6-3 with TRBJ2-5; 8 bases are shared with TRBD1. CDR1 is MNHEY and CDR2 is SVGEGT in the germline V gene. V lost 2 bases, J lost 4 bases, and 6 bases stayed unmatched. This CDR3 contains 15 residues. The DNA of the CDR3 is TGTGCCAGCAGTTACGGCAGGGGGCTGGGAGAGACCCAGTACTTC. Translated: CASSYGRGLGETQYF.

Ten or more counts support this clonotype. The chain carries TRBV12-3 or TRBV12-4 and TRBJ1-3; no firm D call. V shed 3 bases and J shed 2 bases, with 8 bases lying between them. This CDR3 is 14 amino acids long. Here the CDR3 reads CASSLGPAGNTIYF. The CDR3 nucleotides are TGTGCCAGCAGTTTGGGCCCAGCTGGAAACACCATATATTTT.

The sample holds many counts of this clonotype. The chain recombines TRBV20-1 with TRBJ2-1, with TRBD2 matching 11 bases. Per the germline V gene, CDR1 is DFQATT and CDR2 is SNEGSKA (reference sequence). The CDR3 runs 15 residues. V shed 0 bases, J shed 10 bases, and the junction held 8 bases outside the gene matches. The CDR3 here is CSAREELAGGGEQFF. CDR3 sequence (DNA): TGCAGTGCTAGAGAGGAGCTAGCGGGAGGCGGAGAGCAGTTCTTC.

This clonotype was recorded at least ten times. J is TRBJ2-3 and V is TRBV7-9; 8 bases fit TRBD2. This CDR3 contains 13 residues. After removal of 8 bases from V and 1 base from J, the junction contained 2 bases not matched to a gene. In germline, CDR1 is SEHNR, CDR2 FQNEAQ (reference sequence). DNA of the CDR3: TGTGCCAGCCGGCGGGAGGGCACAGATACGCAGTATTTT. As protein: CASRREGTDTQYF. Filled out from reference TRBV7-9 and TRBJ2-3, the complete variable domain reads DTGVSQNPRHKITKRGQNVTFRCDPISEHNRLYWYRQTLGQGPEFLTYFQNEAQLEKSRLLSDRFSAERPKGSFSTLEIQRTEQGDSAMYLCASRREGTDTQYFGPGTRLTVL.

This clonotype has a count of ten or more. The V call is TRBV7-9, the J call TRBJ2-7, with a possible D match to TRBD2 (6 bases). This CDR3 has 15 amino acids. The germline V gene encodes CDR1 SEHNR and CDR2 FQNEAQ (reference sequence). With 3 bases removed from V and 0 bases from J, the gap between germline ends came to 12 bases. In DNA, the CDR3 is TGTGCCAGCAGCTTCGGGACTTTTAGCTCCTACGAGCAGTACTTC. It specifies CASSFGTFSSYEQYF.

The table lists this clonotype with many counts. The chain joins TRBV2 to TRBJ2-2, with D possibly matching TRBD2 (6 bases). Germline CDR1 reads SNHLY; CDR2 reads FYNNEI. Trimming took off 10 bases at V and 4 bases at J, with 16 bases between the two ends. The CDR3 is 14 residues long. The CDR3 here is CAIRRPGATGELFF. CDR3 bases: TGTGCCATACGGAGGCCGGGAGCCACCGGGGAGCTGTTTTTT.

This clonotype has a single count. Given a much more abundant clone one base away, this may be a read error. The chain is built from TRBV7-2 and TRBJ2-1; tentatively, D is TRBD2 (5 bases). The germline gives CDR1 SGHTA, CDR2 FQGNSA. CDR3 size: 14 residues. CDR3 sequence: CASNLVGLYNEQFF. As DNA, the CDR3 is TGTGCCAGCAACTTAGTCGGACTGTACAATGAGCAGTTCTTC.

This clonotype was observed at least ten times. The chain has TRBV2 and TRBJ2-7, with 7 bases identical to TRBD2. Germline V gene lookup returns CDR1 SNHLY and CDR2 FYNNEI. The CDR3 runs 16 residues. Unmatched junction bases numbered 11, after V lost 5 bases and J lost 1 base. The chain's CDR3 is CASSFSGTKLSYEQYF. The CDR3 nucleotides are TGTGCCAGCAGTTTCTCCGGGACTAAACTATCCTACGAGCAGTACTTC.

This clonotype has a count of ten or more. The chain links TRBV15 to TRBJ2-3, with D tentatively TRBD2 (6 bases). V lost 0 bases and J 8 bases, leaving 21 bases between the germline ends. The CDR3 loop spans 17 amino acids. CDR1 is LNHNV and CDR2 is YYDKDF in the germline V gene (reference sequence). CDR3 protein: CATSRDSPFRRAATQYF. The CDR3 region has the DNA TGTGCCACCAGCAGAGATTCCCCCTTTAGGAGGGCCGCTACGCAGTATTTT.